Listed below are T cell receptor beta chains from one sample, sequenced in a study of T-cell memory formation after mild COVID-19. MiXCR, run by TCRdb on the 5' RACE reads, gives a single entry per CDR3 protein. The data show hundreds of thousands of distinct CDR3 sequences, with roughly 8.2% seen just once and 20% to 25% held by the top ten. The sequenced material came from PBMCs or a T cell subset sorted from them (not recorded which). The receptor source for this set is a young man who had mild COVID-19 (a few samples of this study predate the infection). Cell type and time point are not known. The CDR3 runs from the conserved cysteine through the conserved F or W. The order of the fields is V gene, clone size, D gene, J gene, CDR3 DNA, CDR3 protein. A D gene is named only where the DNA matches it firmly. The listing skips clone size in some rows; elsewhere it reads once, few, many or a size class.

>TRBV5-1|many|NA|TRBJ2-5
TGCGCCAGCAGCTTGGTGGGGGGCTCGATGGAGACCCAGTACTTC
CASSLVGGSMETQYF
>TRBV4-3|NA|NA|TRBJ2-1
TGCGCCAGCAGCCAAGTGTGGGGCCAGGTCCTAAACAGTGAGCAGTTCTTC
CASSQVWGQVLNSEQFF
>TRBV23-1|NA|NA|TRBJ1-5
TGCGCCAGCACCTCGCACAGGGTCGATAGCAATCAGCCCCAGCATTTT
CASTSHRVDSNQPQHF
>TRBV7-2|NA|TRBD2|TRBJ2-5
TGTGCCAGCAGCTTTAGGGAGGGAGAGACCCAGTACTTC
CASSFREGETQYF
>TRBV4-1|NA|NA|TRBJ2-2
TGCGCCAGCAGCCATGAGACAGCGATGACCGGGGAGCTGTTTTTT
CASSHETAMTGELFF
>TRBV20-1|many|TRBD1|TRBJ2-7
TGCAGTGCTAACACAGGGGGCGGCGAGCAGTACTTC
CSANTGGGEQYF
>TRBV7-9|NA|NA|TRBJ2-1
TGTGCCAGCAGCTTAATCCCAGGGGCAGCTTTTAATGAGCAGTTCTTC
CASSLIPGAAFNEQFF
>TRBV10-3|NA|NA|TRBJ2-1
TGTGCCATCAGGACCCTAGGTCCTGAGCAGTTCTTC
CAIRTLGPEQFF
>TRBV7-9|many|NA|TRBJ2-1
TGTGCCAGCAGGCAAACGGGGGGCCATAACAATGAGCAGTTCTTC
CASRQTGGHNNEQFF
>TRBV24-1|NA|NA|TRBJ2-3
TGTGCCACAAGGGACACCGTGGCAGATACGCAGTATTTT
CATRDTVADTQYF
>TRBV7-3|NA|NA|TRBJ2-2
TGTGCCAGCAGCTCACAGGGTAACCGGGAGCTGTTTTTT
CASSSQGNRELFF
>TRBV18|NA|TRBD1|TRBJ2-7
TGTGCCAGCTCACGGGACAGGGGGCTAAACGAGCAGTACTTC
CASSRDRGLNEQYF
>TRBV5-1|few|NA|TRBJ1-1
TGCGCCAGCAGCTTGGGTTTGGGGGGGTTCACTGAAGCTTTCTTT
CASSLGLGGFTEAFF
>TRBV7-9|few|NA|TRBJ2-3
TGTGCCAGCAGCCCCCGGGACATGACGGGCCCAGATACGCAGTATTTT
CASSPRDMTGPDTQYF
>TRBV5-6|NA|NA|TRBJ1-1
TGTGCCAGCAGCTCCACCGCGACCATGAACACTGAAGCTTTCTTT
CASSSTATMNTEAFF
>TRBV20-1|many|NA|TRBJ2-5
TGCAGTGCTAGAGATAATCGTAAGGGATCGGGACGGGAGACCCAGTACTTC
CSARDNRKGSGRETQYF
>TRBV4-3|NA|NA|TRBJ2-1
TGCGCCAGCAGCCAAGGAACTCGCTCCTACAATGAGCAGTTCTTC
CASSQGTRSYNEQFF
>TRBV20-1|many|NA|TRBJ2-3
TGCAGTGCCCAACTAGACACAGATACGCAGTATTTT
CSAQLDTDTQYF
>TRBV27|NA|NA|TRBJ2-5
TGTGCCAGCAGTTTTCACGTCGCGGGGACCCAGTACTTC
CASSFHVAGTQYF
>TRBV6-5|NA|TRBD1|TRBJ1-6
TGTGCCAGCAGTACTCAGGGGGACGGCTCACCCCTCCACTTT
CASSTQGDGSPLHF
>TRBV5-1|few|NA|TRBJ1-6
TGCGCCAGCAGCTCGACCCGCGGGGCCCCCTCAGCCCTCCACTTT
CASSSTRGAPSALHF
>TRBV18|NA|NA|TRBJ1-6
TGTGCCAGCTCACCACGAGTTTGGGACGGTAATTCACCCCTCCACTTT
CASSPRVWDGNSPLHF
>TRBV5-1|NA|TRBD2|TRBJ2-1
TGCGCCAGCAGCTTGGCTAGCGGAACCCTCTACAATGAGCAGTTCTTC
CASSLASGTLYNEQFF
>TRBV5-1|many|NA|TRBJ2-2
TGCGCCAGCAGCTCCCACCGGGCCGGGGAGCTGTTTTTT
CASSSHRAGELFF
>TRBV29-1|NA|NA|TRBJ2-5
TGCAGCGTTGGGGTGGAGACCCAGTACTTC
CSVGVETQYF
>TRBV7-6|NA|TRBD2|TRBJ2-3
TGTGCCAGCAGCGTAGTAGCGGGGGCCCCCACAGATACGCAGTATTTT
CASSVVAGAPTDTQYF
>TRBV5-4|few|NA|TRBJ2-7
TGTGCCAGCAGCCTGGACGGACCCTACGAGCAGTACTTC
CASSLDGPYEQYF
>TRBV7-2|NA|NA|TRBJ2-3
TGTGCCAGCAGCTTCGGACCCGGGGAGCAGTATTTT
CASSFGPGEQYF
>TRBV4-3|NA|NA|TRBJ2-6
TGCGCCAGCAGCCAAGATCGCCAGGGAACGGGATGGGCTGGGGCCAACGTCCTGACTTTC
CASSQDRQGTGWAGANVLTF
>TRBV7-2|NA|NA|TRBJ1-2
TGTGCCAGCAGCTTACTTCCCCGTGACTACGGCTACACCTTC
CASSLLPRDYGYTF
>TRBV25-1|few|NA|TRBJ1-1
TGTGCCAGCAGTGGCTCGGGGGGGCCCACTGAAGCTTTCTTT
CASSGSGGPTEAFF
>TRBV12-3/TRBV12-4|NA|NA|TRBJ1-2
TGTGCCATACGGCAGGGAGCTAACTATGGCTACACCTTC
CAIRQGANYGYTF
>TRBV20-1|NA|NA|TRBJ1-1
TGCAGTGCTAGAGAAGGAAGTGGCAACACTGAAGCTTTCTTT
CSAREGSGNTEAFF
>TRBV2|NA|TRBD1|TRBJ1-6
TGTGCCAGCAGTCCGCGGACAGGCGACAATTCACCCCTCCACTTT
CASSPRTGDNSPLHF
>TRBV10-3|NA|TRBD1|TRBJ1-5
TGTGCCATCAGTGATGCCGGGACAGGGCGGCATCAGCCCCAGCATTTT
CAISDAGTGRHQPQHF
>TRBV5-1|few|TRBD2|TRBJ2-1
TGCGCCAGCAGCCCCCGACTAGCGGGGGGAACTGAGCAGTTCTTC
CASSPRLAGGTEQFF
>TRBV11-1|NA|NA|TRBJ2-1
TGTGCCAGCAGCCCGTATGGGGGGTACAATGAGCAGTTCTTC
CASSPYGGYNEQFF
>TRBV27|many|TRBD1|TRBJ1-4
TGTGCCAGCAGACTACAGGGGACGAATGAAAAACTGTTTTTT
CASRLQGTNEKLFF
>TRBV4-3|many|NA|TRBJ2-1
TGCGCCAGCAGCCAAGGGACGGCAGCATACAATGAGCAGTTCTTC
CASSQGTAAYNEQFF
>TRBV5-6|many|NA|TRBJ2-3
TGTGCCAGCAGCCTTTCCGGGACTACAGATACGCAGTATTTT
CASSLSGTTDTQYF
>TRBV20-1|NA|TRBD1|TRBJ2-1
TGCAGTGCCGCCATGGACAGGTACAATGAGCAGTTCTTC
CSAAMDRYNEQFF
>TRBV4-1|NA|TRBD2|TRBJ2-1
TGCGCCAGCAATAGGCTAGCGGGGGGCCCGGAGCAGTTCTTC
CASNRLAGGPEQFF
>TRBV29-1|many|NA|TRBJ2-5
TGCAGCGTTGTAGGCGCGGGTGGCCAAGAGACCCAGTACTTC
CSVVGAGGQETQYF
>TRBV12-3/TRBV12-4|NA|TRBD1|TRBJ2-1
TGTGCCAGCAGCCGACAGGGGGCCGGCAATGAGCAGTTCTTC
CASSRQGAGNEQFF
>TRBV6-2/TRBV6-3|few|NA|TRBJ2-2
TGTGCCAGCAGTTACGGGGTCTCCGGGGAGCTGTTTTTT
CASSYGVSGELFF
>TRBV12-3/TRBV12-4|NA|NA|TRBJ2-7
TGTGCCAGCAGTTCGGGCCCGGCCAAGCACGAGCAGTACTTC
CASSSGPAKHEQYF
>TRBV9|NA|TRBD2|TRBJ2-3
TGTGCCAGCAACCCCGGGACTAGGTGGACAGATACGCAGTATTTT
CASNPGTRWTDTQYF
>TRBV7-2|many|NA|TRBJ2-5
TGTGCCAGCAGCGATGACTTTAGCCTGTTGGCCCAGTACTTC
CASSDDFSLLAQYF
>TRBV6-5|NA|NA|TRBJ2-7
TGTGCCAGCAGGCCTACAGGGAGGGACGAGCAGTACTTC
CASRPTGRDEQYF
>TRBV7-9|many|TRBD1|TRBJ2-1
TGTGCCAGCAGCTTCCGGGACAGGGGCGCTGAGCAGTTCTTC
CASSFRDRGAEQFF
>TRBV19|few|NA|TRBJ1-1
TGTGCCAGTAGTATTGGGCAGCTTGAAGCTTTCTTT
CASSIGQLEAFF
>TRBV20-1|NA|NA|TRBJ1-4
TGCAGTGCCCCGCAAAGACGGAGTAATGAAAAACTGTTTTTT
CSAPQRRSNEKLFF
>TRBV25-1|many|NA|TRBJ2-5
TGTGCCAGCAGTGAATTGTCAGCCGGGTGGGAGACCCAGTACTTC
CASSELSAGWETQYF
>TRBV7-2|NA|NA|TRBJ2-5
TGTGCCAGCAGCTTAGCAGAGGGACGGTGGTCGTCCCGGTACTTC
CASSLAEGRWSSRYF
>TRBV30|few|NA|TRBJ1-1
TGTGCCTGGAGTGTATGGCCTAACACTGAAGCTTTCTTT
CAWSVWPNTEAFF
>TRBV5-1|few|TRBD2|TRBJ2-1
TGCGCCAGCAGTCCACCAGGGGCGGGAGGAAACAATGAGCAGTTCTTC
CASSPPGAGGNNEQFF
>TRBV30|few|NA|TRBJ2-1
TGTGCCTGGAGTGGTGGAGACAGCTACAATGAGCAGTTCTTC
CAWSGGDSYNEQFF
>TRBV29-1|few|TRBD2|TRBJ2-7
TGCAGCGCCGGTTCTAGCGGGGGAAGCTCCTACGAGCAGTACTTC
CSAGSSGGSSYEQYF
>TRBV5-1|NA|TRBD2|TRBJ2-3
TGCGCCAGCAGCTTAAGACTAGCGGGGCCTGTGGATACGCAGTATTTT
CASSLRLAGPVDTQYF